This T cell receptor beta chain derives from a study of T cells in Graves' hyperthyroidism and ophthalmopathy. V was trimmed by 5 bases and J by 3 bases, leaving 7 bases between them. The CDR3 has 12 residues. Germline V CDR1 and CDR2: MNHEY, SVGAGI. Amplification targeted TCR beta CDR3 regions from RNA transcripts. A first-round RT-PCR of the TCR CDR3 used the HTBI primer set. MiXCR, applied by TCRdb to the multiplex PCR reads, yields one record per CDR3 protein. The repertoire holds approximately 400,000 distinct CDR3 sequences, with approximately 19% as singletons. The sequenced material came from blood. The receptor was derived from a woman between 18 and 29 years old with Graves' hyperthyroidism. The chain has TRBV6-5 and TRBJ2-5, with D uncertain. The CDR3 coding sequence is TGTGCCAGCAGTCGAGCCAAAGAGACCCAGTACTTC. As protein: CASSRAKETQYF.